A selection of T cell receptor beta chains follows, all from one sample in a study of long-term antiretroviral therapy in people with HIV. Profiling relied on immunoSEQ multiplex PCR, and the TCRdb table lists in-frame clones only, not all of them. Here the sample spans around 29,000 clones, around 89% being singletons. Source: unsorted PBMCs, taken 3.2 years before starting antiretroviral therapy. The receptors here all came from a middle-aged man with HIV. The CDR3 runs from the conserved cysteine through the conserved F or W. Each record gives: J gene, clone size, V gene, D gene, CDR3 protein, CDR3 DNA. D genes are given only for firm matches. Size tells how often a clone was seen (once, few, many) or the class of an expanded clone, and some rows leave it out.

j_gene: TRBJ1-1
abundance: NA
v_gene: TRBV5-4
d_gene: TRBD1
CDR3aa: CASSPDRENTEAFF
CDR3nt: TGTGCCAGCAGCCCGGACAGGGAGAACACTGAAGCTTTCTTT

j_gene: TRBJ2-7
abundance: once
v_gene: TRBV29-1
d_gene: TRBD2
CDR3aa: CSVRLADSYEQYF
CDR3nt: TGCAGCGTTCGACTAGCGGACTCCTACGAGCAGTACTTC

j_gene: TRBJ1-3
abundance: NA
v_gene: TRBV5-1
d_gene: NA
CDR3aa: CATSTGEPGNTIYF
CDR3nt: TGCGCCACCTCCACGGGGGAGCCTGGAAACACCATATATTTT

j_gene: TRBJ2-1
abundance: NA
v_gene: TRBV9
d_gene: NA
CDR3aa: CASSVVELSYNEQFF
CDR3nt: TGTGCCAGCAGCGTAGTCGAGCTGTCCTACAATGAGCAGTTCTTC

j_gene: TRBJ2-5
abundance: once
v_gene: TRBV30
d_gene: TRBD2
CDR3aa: CAWSVVAGQETQYF
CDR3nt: TGTGCCTGGAGTGTGGTAGCGGGGCAAGAGACCCAGTACTTC

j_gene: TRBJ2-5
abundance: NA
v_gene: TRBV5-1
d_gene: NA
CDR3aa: CASSQQVNQETQYF
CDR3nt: TGCGCCAGCAGCCAACAAGTAAATCAAGAGACCCAGTACTTC

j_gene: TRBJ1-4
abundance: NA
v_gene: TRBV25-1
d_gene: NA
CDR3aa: CASRRASNEKLFF
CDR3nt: TGTGCCAGCAGAAGGGCCTCGAATGAAAAACTGTTTTTT

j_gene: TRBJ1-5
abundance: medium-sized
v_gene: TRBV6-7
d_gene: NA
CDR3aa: CASSHHRVGQPQHF
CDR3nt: TGTGCCAGCAGTCACCACAGGGTTGGGCAGCCCCAGCATTTT

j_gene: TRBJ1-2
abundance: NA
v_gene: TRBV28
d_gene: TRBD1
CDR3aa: CASSLWGTGSGYTF
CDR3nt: TGTGCCAGCAGTTTATGGGGGACAGGGAGCGGCTACACCTTC

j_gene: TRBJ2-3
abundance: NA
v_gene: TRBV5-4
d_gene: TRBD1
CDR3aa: CASSRGQVTDTQYF
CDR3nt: TGTGCCAGCAGTCGGGGACAGGTCACAGATACGCAGTATTTT

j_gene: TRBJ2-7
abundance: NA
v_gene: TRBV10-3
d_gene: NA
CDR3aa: CAIREAGPGNYEQYF
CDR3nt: TGTGCCATCAGGGAAGCGGGCCCTGGGAACTACGAGCAGTACTTC

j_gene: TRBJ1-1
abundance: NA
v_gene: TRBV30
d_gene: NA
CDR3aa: CACSNPPITAEAFF
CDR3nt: TGTGCCTGCAGCAATCCCCCGATCACGGCTGAAGCTTTCTTT